Sequencing of this T cell receptor beta chain was carried out in a study of blood T cell repertoires in COVID-19. Study details: Sites across the United States, Italy and Spain contributed samples from acute and convalescent COVID-19. Sources were T cells, B-cell-depleted T cells, or PBMCs; the material itself was cDNA or gDNA.

Original data processing: Researchers report that nucleated cell counts were estimated from reference gene primer amplification. The assay was immunoSEQ multiplex PCR, and TCRdb's table has in-frame clones only and misses some. That table gives V, J and clone size, and the DNA gave D and trimming. The sample lists approximately 210,000 clones, about 88% occurring once. The J segment lost 4 bases and the V segment lost 5 bases, leaving 4 bases of the junction unmatched. The CDR3 consists of 13 residues. Germline CDR1 MNHEY, CDR2 SVGAGI. Sequences were obtained from peripheral blood. This receptor was identified in a man aged 35 to 55 with active or convalescent COVID-19. V and J are TRBV6-5 and TRBJ1-1, with 7 bases that match TRBD1. The CDR3 sequence is CASSRTGVTEAFF. CDR3 bases: TGTGCCAGCAGTAGAACAGGGGTCACTGAAGCTTTCTTT.